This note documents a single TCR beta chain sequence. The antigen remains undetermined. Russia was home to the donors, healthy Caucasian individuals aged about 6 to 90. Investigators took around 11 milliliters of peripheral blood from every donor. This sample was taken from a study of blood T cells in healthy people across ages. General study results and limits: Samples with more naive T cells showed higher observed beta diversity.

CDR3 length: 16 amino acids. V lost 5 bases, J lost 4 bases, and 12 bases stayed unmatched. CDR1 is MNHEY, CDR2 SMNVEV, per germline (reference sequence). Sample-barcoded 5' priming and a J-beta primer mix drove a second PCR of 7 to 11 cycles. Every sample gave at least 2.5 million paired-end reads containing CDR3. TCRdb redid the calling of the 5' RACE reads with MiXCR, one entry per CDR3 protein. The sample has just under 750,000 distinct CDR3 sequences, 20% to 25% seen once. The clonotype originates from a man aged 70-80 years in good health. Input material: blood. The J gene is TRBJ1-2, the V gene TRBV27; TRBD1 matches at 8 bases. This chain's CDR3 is CASSPLAGQGFYGYTF. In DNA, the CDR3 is TGTGCCAGCAGTCCCTTAGCTGGACAGGGATTCTATGGCTACACCTTC.